The 18 T cell receptor beta chains below come from one sample, sequenced in a study of T cells in tumors after PD-1 blockade. The protocol was immunoSEQ multiplex PCR, while the TCRdb copy is restricted to in-frame clones and leaves out a portion. The table includes about 59,000 clones, roughly 78% detected once. The input for sequencing was PBMCs, taken before anti-PD-1 treatment. These receptors were taken from a human donor with basal cell carcinoma.

A single count supports this clone. A junction end diverges from the germline sequence, so it may reflect a read error. J is TRBJ2-2 and V is TRBV6-4; 12 bases fit TRBD1. This CDR3 spans 13 amino acids. The germline CDR1 and CDR2 sequences are MRHNA and SNTAGT. The CDR3 nucleotides are TGTGCCAGGAGTGGGACAGGGGGCTCCGAGCTGTTTTTT. It codes for CARSGTGGSELFF.

The chain has TRBV2 and TRBJ1-1; the D is unclear. Germline V gene sequence: CDR1 SNHLY, CDR2 FYNNEI. The CDR3 has 12 amino acids. V dropped 6 bases and J dropped 8 bases, with 13 bases sitting between them. Written as DNA, the CDR3 is TGTGCCAGCAGGATCCTATCTAGGGAAGCTTTCTTT. It yields the protein CASRILSREAFF. The whole variable domain, remainder taken from reference TRBV2 and TRBJ1-1, is EPEVTQTPSHQVTQMGQEVILRCVPISNHLYFYWYRQILGQKVEFLVSFYNNEISEKSEIFDDQFSVERPDGSNFTLKIRSTKLEDSAMYFCASRILSREAFFGQGTRLTVV.

The chain joins TRBV29-1 to TRBJ1-6; D uncertain. The CDR3 runs to 13 residues. V lost 3 bases and J 9 bases, leaving 12 bases between the germline ends. In germline, CDR1 is SQVTM, CDR2 ANQGSEA. The CDR3 sequence is CSVDFGSGSPLHF. For the CDR3, the DNA is TGCAGCGTTGATTTCGGTTCTGGTTCACCCCTCCACTTT.

The chain joins TRBV7-9 to TRBJ2-5, with 9 bases matching TRBD2. After removal of 5 bases from V and 3 bases from J, the junction contained 4 bases not matched to a gene. CDR3 length: 14 residues. CDR1 is SEHNR and CDR2 is FQNEAQ in the germline V gene (reference sequence). In DNA form, the CDR3 reads TGTGCCAGCAGCCCTTGGACTAGCGAAGAGACCCAGTACTTC. Amino acid sequence: CASSPWTSEETQYF. The full variable domain, completed using reference TRBV7-9 and TRBJ2-5, is DTGVSQNPRHKITKRGQNVTFRCDPISEHNRLYWYRQTLGQGPEFLTYFQNEAQLEKSRLLSDRFSAERPKGSFSTLEIQRTEQGDSAMYLCASSPWTSEETQYFGPGTRLLVL.

The chain couples TRBV19 to TRBJ1-1; D is undetermined. Germline V lookup: CDR1 LNHDA, CDR2 SQIVND (reference sequence). CDR3 length equals 17 residues. V gave up 3 bases and J gave up 0 bases, with 17 bases separating them. The CDR3 DNA sequence: TGTGCCAGTAGTATCCGCGGAAGGGTCGCCATGAACACTGAAGCTTTCTTT. Translated, it gives CASSIRGRVAMNTEAFF.

The chain employs TRBV16 and TRBJ2-7, with D hard to call. The V end was cut by 0 bases, the J end by 3 bases, with 3 bases between. Germline V lookup: CDR1 KGHSY, CDR2 FQNENV. CDR3 size: 12 residues. This CDR3 is CASSQSSYEQYF. The CDR3 DNA is TGTGCCAGCAGCCAATCGAGCTACGAGCAGTACTTC.

The CDR3 sequence is CASMGLGGTGELFF. The CDR3 DNA reads TGTGCCAGCATGGGGTTGGGGGGAACCGGGGAGCTGTTTTTT. This chain joins TRBV25-1 and TRBJ2-2; a possible D gene is TRBD2 (6 bases). Germline CDR1 reads MGHDK; CDR2 reads SYGVNS. The V gene lost 7 bases and the J gene lost 5 bases, with 14 bases spanning the gap. The CDR3 spans 14 residues.

This clone was seen once. V gene TRBV10-2 combines with J gene TRBJ1-5, with a weak D call TRBD1 (6 bases). The CDR3 runs to 14 residues. Germline-derived CDR1 and CDR2 are WSHSY and SAAADI. V was pared by 2 bases and J by 9 bases, with 14 bases between. CDR3 DNA sequence: TGCGCCAGCAGTGAGCTACGACAGGTTCGGCCCCAGCATTTT. It translates to CASSELRQVRPQHF.

The V call is TRBV11-3, the J call TRBJ2-5; D possibly corresponds to TRBD1 (6 bases). The germline gives CDR1 SGHNT, CDR2 YENEEA. The V end lost 6 bases, the J end lost 5 bases, and 13 bases lay between the germline ends. The CDR3 sequence is 13 residues long. The CDR3, as DNA: TGTGCCAGCAGACTAGGGGGTAGGGAGACCCAGTACTTC. It encodes CASRLGGRETQYF.

The chain recombines TRBV19 with TRBJ1-1; tentatively, D is TRBD1 (5 bases). This CDR3 spans 14 amino acids. Germline V gene data show CDR1 as LNHDA and CDR2 as SQIVND (reference sequence). Between the trimmed V and J ends, which lost 7 bases and 0 bases, there was a span of 12 bases. The CDR3 DNA is TGTGCCAGTACCATGGGGGGAATGAACACTGAAGCTTTCTTT. As protein: CASTMGGMNTEAFF.

V usage is TRBV7-9 and J usage is TRBJ2-2; 9 positions agree with TRBD2. J gave up 6 bases and V 5 bases, and 7 bases lay outside the gene matches. The CDR3 runs 15 residues. Germline V lookup: CDR1 SEHNR, CDR2 FQNEAQ (reference sequence). This CDR3 reads CASSPRTSDAGELFF. Written as DNA, the CDR3 is TGTGCCAGCAGCCCTCGGACTAGCGACGCCGGGGAGCTGTTTTTT.

The chain uses TRBV2 and TRBJ2-5; D remains unclear. Trimming pared 4 bases from V and 6 bases from J, leaving 6 bases between. There are 11 residues in the CDR3. CDR1 is SNHLY and CDR2 is FYNNEI in the germline V gene. The CDR3 reads CASSVIQTQYF. The CDR3, as DNA: TGTGCCAGCAGTGTGATACAGACCCAGTACTTC.

The chain uses TRBV5-4 and TRBJ2-2; D is ambiguous. The CDR3 totals 14 residues. Germline V lookup: CDR1 SGHNT, CDR2 YYREEE (reference sequence). The V end was cut by 4 bases, the J end by 3 bases, with 10 bases between. The DNA for the CDR3 is TGTGCCAGCAGCCTCCCCCAGGACACCGGGGAGCTGTTTTTT. Residues: CASSLPQDTGELFF.

The genes are TRBV4-1 and TRBJ2-6, with TRBD2 matching 9 bases. The junction had 5 bases not matched to a gene; V was cut back by 4 bases and J by 4 bases. This CDR3 spans 16 amino acids. The germline V gene encodes CDR1 MGHRA and CDR2 YSYEKL. This CDR3 reads CASSLGLASGANVLTF. The CDR3, as DNA: TGCGCCAGCAGCCTCGGACTAGCGAGCGGGGCCAACGTCCTGACTTTC.

As to this clone: The DNA is left out, because the CDR3 cannot be placed on it with certainty; the CDR3 is given as TCRdb lists it. J is TRBJ1-4 and V is TRBV30; the table names TRBD1, a call not compared with the DNA. Germline V gives CDR1 GTSNPN, CDR2 SVGIG (reference sequence). Termini included, the CDR3 measures 12 amino acids. The CDR3 region is CAWGPGNPALFF.

By share, this clone counts as medium-sized. Other DNA sequences in this sample translate to the same CDR3. The chain joins TRBV6-1 to TRBJ2-7, with unresolved D. Germline V lookup: CDR1 MNHNS, CDR2 SASEGT. This CDR3 is 12 amino acids long. V dropped 2 bases and J dropped 4 bases, with 6 bases sitting between them. As DNA, the CDR3 is TGTGCCAGCAGTGAACCTGGTTACGAGCAGTACTTC. It specifies CASSEPGYEQYF.

Details on this clone: Other DNA variants within this sample encode the same CDR3. The genes are TRBV30 and TRBJ1-1; D call uncertain. CDR3 size: 12 residues. Per the germline V gene, CDR1 is GTSNPN and CDR2 is SVGIG (reference sequence). V lost 5 bases, J lost 0 bases, and 7 bases lay in between. The CDR3 loop reads CAWRGMNTEAFF. DNA for the CDR3: TGTGCCTGGCGAGGGATGAACACTGAAGCTTTCTTT.

The rearrangement uses TRBV5-6 and TRBJ1-2; D is ambiguous. The germline gives CDR1 SGHDT, CDR2 YYEEEE. The CDR3 loop spans 11 amino acids. V shed 3 bases and J shed 7 bases, with 7 bases lying between them. The CDR3 coding sequence is TGTGCCAGCAGCTACGGTTCTGGCTACACCTTC. This translates into CASSYGSGYTF.